This TCR beta chain was identified during a study of cytomegalovirus exposure and HLA in healthy donors. Overall study results and limits: Per a prior analysis, the majority of TCR beta V segments were productive roughly 87% or roughly 30% of the time. There were approximately 150 TCR beta chains listed as cytomegalovirus-associated.

It was with 60 Vbeta and 13 Jbeta primers that the PCR ran. Repertoires were generated with immunoSEQ multiplex PCR, while TCRdb's copy carries only in-frame clones and drops some. The data show about 190,000 clones, less than 85% seen once. Each donor's status was that of a healthy bone marrow donor. Per the germline V gene, CDR1 is MNHEY and CDR2 is SVGAGI. With 8 bases clipped from V and 7 bases from J, the junction kept 7 bases outside the gene matches. The CDR3 is 12 residues long. As regards this clone: The antigen remains undetermined.

This TCR was sampled from a boy younger than 10 in good health and CMV-seronegative. What was sequenced was PBMCs. The chain carries TRBV6-5 and TRBJ1-2, with 7 bases matching TRBD1. This chain's CDR3 is CASFRQGPGYTF. CDR3 sequence (DNA): TGTGCCAGCTTTAGACAGGGCCCTGGCTACACCTTC.